This entry describes one T cell receptor beta chain. Its antigen remains unidentified. Per germline, CDR1 GTSNPN and CDR2 SVGIG (reference sequence). CDR3 size: 12 residues. V lost 5 bases, J lost 7 bases, and 6 bases stayed unmatched. The record originates from a study of cytomegalovirus exposure and HLA in healthy donors. Regarding the study as a whole: It was 150 to 200 TCR beta chains that were listed as cytomegalovirus-associated.

Sequencing was performed with immunoSEQ multiplex PCR; in TCRdb, only in-frame clones are kept and a portion is missing. The data contain roughly 150,000 clones, 90% to 97% of them singletons. The rearrangement joins TRBV30 to TRBJ1-2; 8 bases are a match to TRBD1. The TCR comes from a woman aged 18-35 years in good health and CMV-seronegative. Sequenced: PBMCs. The CDR3 is CAWGTGGRGYTF. The CDR3 DNA sequence: TGTGCCTGGGGAACAGGGGGACGTGGCTACACCTTC.